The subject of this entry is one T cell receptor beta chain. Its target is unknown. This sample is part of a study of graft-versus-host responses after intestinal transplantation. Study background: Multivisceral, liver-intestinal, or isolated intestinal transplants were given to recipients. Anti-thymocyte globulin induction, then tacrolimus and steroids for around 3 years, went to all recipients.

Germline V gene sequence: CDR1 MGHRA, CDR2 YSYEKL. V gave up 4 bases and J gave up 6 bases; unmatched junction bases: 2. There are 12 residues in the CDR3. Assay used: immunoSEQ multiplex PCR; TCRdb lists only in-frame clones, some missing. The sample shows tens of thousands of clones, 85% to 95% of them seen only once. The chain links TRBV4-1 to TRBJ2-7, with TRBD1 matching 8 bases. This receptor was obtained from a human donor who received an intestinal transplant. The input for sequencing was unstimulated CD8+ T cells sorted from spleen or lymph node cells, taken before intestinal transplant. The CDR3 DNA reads TGCGCCAGCAGCCGGACAGGGATCGAGCAGTACTTC. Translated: CASSRTGIEQYF.